These 26 T cell receptor beta chains share one sample of origin, sequenced in a study of blood T cell repertoires in COVID-19. Using immunoSEQ multiplex PCR, the repertoire was profiled, and TCRdb retains in-frame clones only, with some absent. The profile covers roughly 300,000 clones, with roughly 85% appearing a single time and just over 7% taken by the ten largest. Material for sequencing was peripheral blood. The receptors shown here come from a human donor in a cohort sampled during active COVID-19.

The CDR3 DNA reads TGTGCCAGCAGCGTCTCCGGGACAGAGCAGTTCTTC. Its protein is CASSVSGTEQFF. The V gene is TRBV3-1 (or the pseudogene TRBV3-2), the J gene TRBJ2-1, with D perhaps TRBD1 (6 bases). Germline values: CDR1 LGHDT, CDR2 YNNKEL (reference sequence). V lost 5 bases to trimming and J lost 10 bases, with 12 bases between them. The CDR3 sequence is 12 residues long.

This chain links TRBV5-4 with TRBJ2-3; D ambiguous. The CDR3 loop spans 13 amino acids. V was pared by 4 bases and J by 4 bases, with 10 bases between. Germline-derived CDR1 and CDR2 are SGHNT and YYREEE (reference sequence). CDR3 residues: CASSPPRADTQYF. The CDR3 DNA reads as TGTGCCAGCAGCCCACCTCGCGCAGATACGCAGTATTTT.

The V gene is TRBV9, the J gene TRBJ1-5; D not resolved. The CDR3 is 13 amino acids. CDR1 SGDLS and CDR2 YYNGEE come from the germline V gene. V gave up 4 bases and J gave up 4 bases, with 9 bases separating them. The CDR3 spells CASSTRSNQPQHF. The CDR3 region has the DNA TGTGCCAGCAGCACAAGGAGTAATCAGCCCCAGCATTTT. Supplemented by reference TRBV9 and TRBJ1-5, the full variable domain reads DSGVTQTPKHLITATGQRVTLRCSPRSGDLSVYWYQQSLDQGLQFLIQYYNGEERAKGNILERFSAQQFPDLHSELNLSSLELGDSALYFCASSTRSNQPQHFGDGTRLSIL.

This chain uses TRBV9 with TRBJ2-7; TRBD2 agrees at 9 bases. V lost 1 base, J lost 3 bases, and 8 bases stayed unmatched. Germline CDR1 and CDR2: SGDLS and YYNGEE. The CDR3 has 16 amino acids. DNA of the CDR3: TGTGCCAGCAGCGTATCTCCCAGCGGGGGGTACTACGAGCAGTACTTC. This encodes CASSVSPSGGYYEQYF. Supplemented by reference TRBV9 and TRBJ2-7, the full variable domain reads DSGVTQTPKHLITATGQRVTLRCSPRSGDLSVYWYQQSLDQGLQFLIQYYNGEERAKGNILERFSAQQFPDLHSELNLSSLELGDSALYFCASSVSPSGGYYEQYFGPGTRLTVT.

V usage is TRBV5-4 and J usage is TRBJ1-1, with 11 nucleotides matching TRBD1. Losses at the gene ends were 4 bases for V and 4 bases for J; bases not matched to a gene: 6. The germline CDR1 and CDR2 sequences are SGHNT and YYREEE (reference sequence). CDR3 size: 15 residues. The CDR3 loop is CASSRPGTGGTEAFF. In DNA, the CDR3 is TGTGCCAGCAGCCGACCTGGGACAGGGGGCACTGAAGCTTTCTTT.

The rearrangement joins TRBV15 to TRBJ1-3; D uncertain. V was trimmed by 4 bases and J by 4 bases, leaving 8 bases between them. Germline lookup yields CDR1 LNHNV and CDR2 YYDKDF (reference sequence). The CDR3 contains 13 residues. CDR3 in amino acids: CATSNNRGNTIYF. The CDR3, as DNA: TGTGCCACCAGCAACAACAGAGGAAACACCATATATTTT.

This chain joins TRBV5-1 and TRBJ2-2; D is perhaps TRBD1 (6 bases). The V gene lost 4 bases and the J gene lost 3 bases, with 19 bases spanning the gap. CDR3 length equals 17 residues. Per germline, CDR1 SGHRS and CDR2 YFSETQ. The CDR3 bases are TGCGCCAGCAGCGTACGAACCGGGCAGGGGTACACCGGGGAGCTGTTTTTT. It encodes CASSVRTGQGYTGELFF.

The genes are TRBV20-1 and TRBJ1-5; D ambiguous. The length of the CDR3 is 14 residues. V dropped 3 bases and J dropped 0 bases, with 9 bases sitting between them. The germline V gene encodes CDR1 DFQATT and CDR2 SNEGSKA (reference sequence). This CDR3 is CSASRENSNQPQHF. CDR3 nucleotides: TGCAGTGCTAGTCGGGAGAATAGCAATCAGCCCCAGCATTTT.

V and J are TRBV6-1 and TRBJ2-7; the D gene is possibly TRBD2 (5 bases). The CDR3 consists of 14 residues. The ends were cut back, 3 bases at V and 2 bases at J, with 11 bases in the middle. Germline V lookup: CDR1 MNHNS, CDR2 SASEGT. The CDR3 region has the DNA TGTGCCAGCAGTGATCCGGGGATCACCTACGAGCAGTACTTC. Its translation: CASSDPGITYEQYF.

This clone came up once. The chain employs TRBV6-1 and TRBJ1-1, with a tentative D call TRBD1 (5 bases). CDR3 length: 14 amino acids. V was trimmed by 3 bases and J by 3 bases, leaving 11 bases between them. CDR1 and CDR2 from the germline V gene are MNHNS and SASEGT. CDR3 in amino acids: CASSEEGPHTEAFF. CDR3 DNA: TGTGCCAGCAGTGAGGAGGGGCCCCACACTGAAGCTTTCTTT.

V usage is TRBV19 and J usage is TRBJ2-5; tentative D call: TRBD1 (6 bases). Per the germline V gene, CDR1 is LNHDA and CDR2 is SQIVND (reference sequence). V was cut by 1 base and J by 0 bases, with 9 bases left in between. CDR3 length equals 15 residues. This chain's CDR3 is CASSIGQGHQETQYF. The CDR3 nucleotides read TGTGCCAGTAGTATAGGTCAGGGGCACCAAGAGACCCAGTACTTC.

The chain joins TRBV5-1 to TRBJ2-3; 10 bases fit TRBD2. V gave up 1 base and J gave up 6 bases; unmatched junction bases: 2. This CDR3 contains 14 residues. Germline V gene data show CDR1 as SGHRS and CDR2 as YFSETQ. The CDR3 DNA follows: TGCGCCAGCAGCTTGAGCGGGAGGGGGGATACGCAGTATTTT. Residues: CASSLSGRGDTQYF.

The chain has TRBV6-1 and TRBJ2-7, with TRBD2 matching 13 bases. V was pared by 4 bases and J by 4 bases, with 7 bases of the junction left unmatched. This CDR3 is built from 16 residues. CDR1 MNHNS and CDR2 SASEGT come from the germline V gene. The CDR3 DNA reads TGTGCCAGCAGTGGTCTACCGGGACTAGCGGGGTACGAGCAGTACTTC. Translating gives CASSGLPGLAGYEQYF.

The chain combines TRBV19 with TRBJ1-2; D unclear. Trimming stripped 3 bases from V and 4 bases from J, with 12 bases between. The CDR3 length is 14 residues. CDR1 is LNHDA and CDR2 is SQIVND in the germline V gene (reference sequence). CDR3 region: CASSIREEGYGYTF. The CDR3 nucleotides read TGTGCCAGTAGTATTAGAGAGGAGGGCTATGGCTACACCTTC.

The genes are TRBV18 and TRBJ1-5; D not certain. CDR1 and CDR2 (germline): KGHSH, LQKENI. Between the trimmed V and J ends, which lost 3 bases and 1 base, there was a span of 10 bases. The CDR3 extends over 15 amino acids. As DNA, the CDR3 is TGTGCCAGCTCACCCGGAGGAGGGAGCAATCAGCCCCAGCATTTT. It yields the protein CASSPGGGSNQPQHF.

This chain links TRBV30 with TRBJ2-7; weak D call: TRBD2 (7 bases). V lost 4 bases to trimming and J lost 6 bases, with 13 bases between them. Germline V gene lookup returns CDR1 GTSNPN and CDR2 SVGIG (reference sequence). The CDR3 is 12 amino acids. The CDR3: CAWKGGGPEQYF. Written as DNA, the CDR3 is TGTGCCTGGAAAGGCGGGGGCCCCGAGCAGTACTTC.

The chain uses TRBV15 and TRBJ2-3; D not certain. V was trimmed by 1 base and J by 4 bases, leaving 3 bases between them. CDR3 size: 12 residues. Looked up from germline, CDR1 is LNHNV and CDR2 is YYDKDF (reference sequence). The CDR3: CATSRVSDTQYF. CDR3 coding DNA: TGTGCCACCAGCAGAGTATCAGATACGCAGTATTTT.

The chain joins TRBV5-1 to TRBJ2-7; 12 bases line up with TRBD2. Germline V gene data show CDR1 as SGHRS and CDR2 as YFSETQ. The CDR3 spans 15 residues. V shed 0 bases, J shed 4 bases, and the junction held 2 bases outside the gene matches. The CDR3 region has the DNA TGCGCCAGCAGCTTGGCTAGCGGGGGGGAATACGAGCAGTACTTC. This encodes CASSLASGGEYEQYF.

V gene TRBV5-1 combines with J gene TRBJ2-3; unclear D gene. The CDR3 totals 13 residues. Germline lookup yields CDR1 SGHRS and CDR2 YFSETQ. Trimming pared 0 bases from V and 6 bases from J, leaving 8 bases between. Here the CDR3 reads CASSLETFDTQYF. The CDR3 coding sequence is TGCGCCAGCAGCTTGGAGACTTTCGATACGCAGTATTTT.

The chain uses TRBV2 and TRBJ2-1; D is perhaps TRBD1 (6 bases). CDR3 length: 13 amino acids. Germline V gene lookup returns CDR1 SNHLY and CDR2 FYNNEI. Trimming shortened V by 7 bases and J by 2 bases, and 9 bases separated the two germline ends. The CDR3 sequence: CASKHRAYNEQFF. The CDR3 DNA reads as TGTGCCAGCAAGCACAGGGCCTACAATGAGCAGTTCTTC.

The chain has TRBV5-1 and TRBJ2-5; TRBD2 is a possible D gene (7 bases). V lost 7 bases and J 2 bases, leaving 15 bases between the germline ends. The CDR3 has 14 residues. Germline loops: CDR1 SGHRS, CDR2 YFSETQ. The CDR3 DNA is TGCGCCAGCCATAAGGGGGGGGGACAAGAGACCCAGTACTTC. Protein: CASHKGGGQETQYF.

V gene TRBV15 combines with J gene TRBJ1-1, with D perhaps matching TRBD1 (5 bases). The V end lost 0 bases, the J end lost 4 bases, and 15 bases lay between the germline ends. The germline CDR1 and CDR2 sequences are LNHNV and YYDKDF (reference sequence). The CDR3 contains 16 residues. CDR3 nucleotide sequence: TGTGCCACCAGCAGAGATTTAGGGGAGGTGATCACTGAAGCTTTCTTT. Protein product: CATSRDLGEVITEAFF. The full variable domain, rest sourced from reference TRBV15 and TRBJ1-1, is DAMVIQNPRYQVTQFGKPVTLSCSQTLNHNVMYWYQQKSSQAPKLLFHYYDKDFNNEADTPDNFQSRRPNTSFCFLDIRSPGLGDTAMYLCATSRDLGEVITEAFFGQGTRLTVV.

The gene calls are TRBV18 and TRBJ2-2; 7 nucleotides align to TRBD1. Looked up from germline, CDR1 is KGHSH and CDR2 is LQKENI. The ends lost 3 bases at V and 0 bases at J; junction bases unmatched: 4. The CDR3 has 16 residues. The CDR3 DNA is TGTGCCAGCTCACCGAGACAGGGTTCGAACACCGGGGAGCTGTTTTTT. It yields the protein CASSPRQGSNTGELFF.

This chain links TRBV10-3 with TRBJ1-1; maybe TRBD1 (6 bases). The CDR3 is made up of 13 amino acids. The V end lost 6 bases, the J end lost 0 bases, and 8 bases lay between the germline ends. The germline gives CDR1 ENHRY, CDR2 SYGVKD. CDR3 DNA sequence: TGTGCCATCAGGGACAGCATGAACACTGAAGCTTTCTTT. It encodes CAIRDSMNTEAFF.

This clone was picked up many times. The chain combines TRBV12-5 with TRBJ1-6, with 7 bases matching TRBD1. The CDR3 extends over 15 amino acids. Trimming took 7 bases from V and 3 from J; bases not matched to a gene: 6. Germline CDR1 and CDR2: LGHNT and FRNRAP. The chain's CDR3 is CASAITGDYNSPLHF. DNA for the CDR3: TGTGCTAGTGCTATCACAGGGGACTATAATTCACCCCTCCACTTT. Variable domain in full (rest from reference TRBV12-5 and TRBJ1-6): DARVTQTPRHKVTEMGQEVTMRCQPILGHNTVFWYRQTMMQGLELLAYFRNRAPLDDSGMPKDRFSAEMPDATLATLKIQPSEPRDSAVYFCASAITGDYNSPLHFGNGTRLTVT.

This chain connects TRBV14 to TRBJ1-4; 9 nucleotides match TRBD1. The CDR3 length is 15 residues. From germline, CDR1 is SGHDN and CDR2 FVKESK. V was clipped by 5 bases and J by 6 bases; unmatched bases: 7. The CDR3 here is CASSIRRDRDEKLFF. CDR3 DNA sequence: TGTGCCAGCAGCATCCGGAGGGACAGGGATGAAAAACTGTTTTTT.